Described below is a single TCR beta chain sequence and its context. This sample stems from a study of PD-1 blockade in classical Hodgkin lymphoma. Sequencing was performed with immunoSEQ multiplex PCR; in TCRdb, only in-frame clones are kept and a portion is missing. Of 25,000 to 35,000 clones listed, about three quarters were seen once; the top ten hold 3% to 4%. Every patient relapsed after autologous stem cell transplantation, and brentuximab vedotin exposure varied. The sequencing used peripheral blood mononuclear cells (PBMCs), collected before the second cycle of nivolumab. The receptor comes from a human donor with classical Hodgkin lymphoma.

DNA for the CDR3: TGTGCCAGCAACCCCGGACTAGGTGTCAATGAGCAGTTCTTC. As protein: CASNPGLGVNEQFF. The chain carries TRBV11-2 and TRBJ2-1; 7 nucleotides match TRBD2. Germline assignment: CDR1 SGHAT and CDR2 FQNNGV. The junction had 9 bases not matched to a gene; V was cut back by 7 bases and J by 6 bases. This CDR3 is built from 14 residues. Drawing the rest from reference TRBV11-2 and TRBJ2-1, the complete variable domain is EAGVAQSPRYKIIEKRQSVAFWCNPISGHATLYWYQQILGQGPKLLIQFQNNGVVDDSQLPKDRFSAERLKGVDSTLKIQPAKLEDSAVYLCASNPGLGVNEQFFGPGTRLTVL.